This TCR beta chain was sequenced in a study of OX40 agonist ivuxolimab in advanced cancers. The repertoire was sequenced with immunoSEQ multiplex PCR; TCRdb's copy has only in-frame clones and lacks some. The repertoire includes about 49,000 clones, around 85% of them detected once, and about 48% sits in the top ten. CDR3 size: 12 residues. CDR1 is SGHNT, CDR2 YYREEE, per germline (reference sequence). Trimming pared 5 bases from V and 1 base from J, leaving 6 bases between. With autoimmune disease history or systemic immunosuppression, patients were excluded. This clonotype originated in an adult with an advanced solid tumor such as melanoma, head and neck, liver or kidney cancer. The specimen comprised CD4+ or CD8+ T cells sorted from blood, sampled in a trial of the OX40 agonist ivuxolimab. The V gene is TRBV5-4, the J gene TRBJ1-1, with D uncertain. The CDR3 reads CASRDGNTEAFF. CDR3 sequence (DNA): TGTGCCAGCAGGGACGGGAACACTGAAGCTTTCTTT.